Here is one TCR beta chain with its context. Antigen unknown. TCRdb reanalysed the reads using MiXCR and keeps one entry per CDR3 protein. The data hold 700,000 to 900,000 distinct CDR3 sequences, with about 28% observed a single time. The V gene lost 8 bases and the J gene lost 0 bases, with 14 bases spanning the gap. CDR3 length: 16 amino acids. The data were obtained in a study of T cell repertoires in cytomegalovirus infection. About the research overall: In the study, CMV epitopes included recently identified HLA-C-restricted and well-studied HLA-B-restricted ones. A matching HLA type, together with CMV infection, was signaled by public TCR beta signatures. Findings of the study overall: What dominated the ex vivo response were HLA-C-restricted CMV-specific TCR beta clonotypes.

This sequence was found in a human donor in good health (CMV status not recorded). Some clones in this sample may be carry-over from other donors' samples. The chain is built from TRBV12-3 or TRBV12-4 and TRBJ2-6; possible D gene TRBD1, 5 bases. This sample comprised cultured CD8+ T cells from PBMCs, obtained from culture after CMV antigen stimulation. The CDR3 spells CASRKKGVSGANVLTF. The CDR3 region has the DNA TGTGCCAGCCGCAAGAAAGGGGTCTCTGGGGCCAACGTCCTGACTTTC.